Reported below is one TCR beta chain. Measured with immunoSEQ multiplex PCR; TCRdb has only the in-frame clones, and not every one. The sample gives more than 80,000 clones, about 96% of which show up once; 1.3% is in the top ten. The data stem from a study of cytomegalovirus exposure and HLA in healthy donors. V dropped 0 bases and J dropped 5 bases, with 11 bases sitting between them. CDR3 length: 14 residues. CDR1 and CDR2 from the germline V gene are SGHRS and YFSETQ. The rearrangement uses TRBV5-1 and TRBJ2-5, with a weak D call TRBD2 (6 bases). Sequencing used PBMCs. The source is a woman between 18 and 29 years old in good health and CMV-seronegative. The CDR3 DNA is TGCGCCAGCAGCTTGGTGTCGGAGGGGGAGACCCAGTACTTC. It translates to CASSLVSEGETQYF.